Each of the 21 T cell receptor beta chains below was sequenced from the same sample in a study of blood T cell repertoires in COVID-19 (dated by TCRdb to 2018 to 2020). The library was generated by the immunoSEQ multiplex PCR assay. Imported from immuneACCESS, the table was reduced by TCRdb to in-frame sequences with V and J called. These copies leave out some clones; in studies compared against another copy, an unresolved V gene accounts for under half, and the cause of the remainder is not known. The sample table lists 150,000 to 200,000 clones, about 86% of them with a count of one. The ten largest clonotypes hold 7% to 7.5% of the sample. The sample consisted of peripheral blood. The receptors originated from a woman at least 80 years old in a cohort sampled during active or convalescent COVID-19.

V usage is TRBV15 and J usage is TRBJ1-6; perhaps TRBD1 as D (5 bases). In germline, CDR1 is LNHNV, CDR2 YYDKDF (reference sequence). CDR3 length: 15 residues. V lost 0 bases and J lost 8, with 11 bases in between. CDR3 DNA: TGTGCCACCAGCAGAGAAGGCCGGGGGGATTCACCCCTCCACTTT. It translates to CATSREGRGDSPLHF.

The V call is TRBV5-4, the J call TRBJ2-4, with TRBD1 identical over 7 bases. This CDR3 region has 17 residues. Germline-derived CDR1 and CDR2 are SGHNT and YYREEE (reference sequence). V lost 4 bases, J lost 0 bases, and 10 bases stayed unmatched. The CDR3 sequence is CASSPRTGELAKNIQYF. The CDR3 region has the DNA TGTGCCAGCAGCCCCAGGACAGGAGAGCTAGCCAAAAACATTCAGTACTTC. The entire variable domain, with the rest obtained from reference TRBV5-4 and TRBJ2-4, is as follows: ETGVTQSPTHLIKTRGQQVTLRCSSQSGHNTVSWYQQALGQGPQFIFQYYREEENGRGNFPPRFSGLQFPNYSSELNVNALELDDSALYLCASSPRTGELAKNIQYFGAGTRLSVL.

This rearrangement joins TRBV3-1 (or the pseudogene TRBV3-2) to TRBJ2-2; the D is unclear. V lost 6 bases and J lost 3, with 14 bases in between. The CDR3 consists of 15 residues. Germline V CDR1 and CDR2: LGHDT, YNNKEL (reference sequence). The CDR3 DNA reads as TGTGCCAGCAGACTAACTTTTGGAGACACCGGGGAGCTGTTTTTT. Translation gives CASRLTFGDTGELFF.

J is TRBJ2-2 and V is TRBV6-5; D call uncertain. CDR3 length: 15 residues. V lost 7 bases and J lost 0, with 12 bases in between. The germline V gene encodes CDR1 MNHEY and CDR2 SVGAGI. CDR3: CASTLVSANTGELFF. CDR3 coding DNA: TGTGCCAGCACCTTGGTGAGCGCGAACACCGGGGAGCTGTTTTTT.

The V gene is TRBV9, the J gene TRBJ2-5; 7 bases agree with TRBD1. V lost 0 bases and J lost 4; bases outside the gene matches: 3. The length of the CDR3 is 14 residues. Germline V gives CDR1 SGDLS, CDR2 YYNGEE. CDR3 DNA: TGTGCCAGCAGCGTAGATAACAGGGGAGAGACCCAGTACTTC. Amino acids: CASSVDNRGETQYF.

On this clone: Within the sample, other DNA sequences also encode this same CDR3. This sequence joins TRBV29-1 and TRBJ1-1; 8 bases map to TRBD1. With V trimmed by 5 bases and J by 5 bases, 4 bases remained unmatched. This CDR3 is built from 12 residues. The germline CDR1 and CDR2 sequences are SQVTM and ANQGSEA. CDR3 DNA sequence: TGCAGCGTTCGCACAGGGGGAACTGAAGCTTTCTTT. Its protein product is CSVRTGGTEAFF.

In this sample, this clone turned up once. This rearrangement joins TRBV9 to TRBJ2-5, with a weak D call TRBD1 (5 bases). The CDR3 is 15 residues long. The germline V and J ends were trimmed by 3 bases and 4 bases, with 16 bases remaining between them. Germline loops: CDR1 SGDLS, CDR2 YYNGEE. Written as DNA, the CDR3 is TGTGCCAGCAGCGCCGCTGGGCAGGGCGCAGAGACCCAGTACTTC. It specifies CASSAAGQGAETQYF. Looking up the rest from reference TRBV9 and TRBJ2-5 gives the full variable domain: DSGVTQTPKHLITATGQRVTLRCSPRSGDLSVYWYQQSLDQGLQFLIQYYNGEERAKGNILERFSAQQFPDLHSELNLSSLELGDSALYFCASSAAGQGAETQYFGPGTRLLVL.

The gene calls are TRBV5-1 and TRBJ2-2; TRBD2 matches 11 bases. This CDR3 region has 16 residues. Trimming removed 3 bases from V and 4 bases from J; junction bases left unmatched: 5. CDR1 SGHRS and CDR2 YFSETQ come from the germline V gene. CDR3 sequence: CASSSGTSGGTGELFF. The CDR3 DNA follows: TGCGCCAGCAGCTCTGGGACTAGCGGCGGCACCGGGGAGCTGTTTTTT.

The chain joins TRBV21-1 to TRBJ2-1; the table's D gene call, TRBD1, was not cross checked with the DNA. TRBV21-1 is tagged as a pseudogene. The CDR3 runs 18 residues. CDR3: CASSKEGQGRTSYNEQFF. CDR3 DNA sequence: TGTGCCAGCAGCAAAGAAGGACAGGGAAGGACGTCCTACAATGAGCAGTTCTTC.

This clone was seen just once. The chain links TRBV11-2 to TRBJ1-4, with D unclear. CDR3 length: 15 residues. The germline V gene encodes CDR1 SGHAT and CDR2 FQNNGV. Trimming took 1 base from V and 8 from J, leaving 14 bases between them. The CDR3 sequence: CASSLVGSPGEKLFF. The CDR3 region has the DNA TGTGCCAGCAGCTTAGTGGGCTCACCGGGGGAAAAACTGTTTTTT. Full variable domain (outside the CDR3, taken from reference TRBV11-2 and TRBJ1-4): EAGVAQSPRYKIIEKRQSVAFWCNPISGHATLYWYQQILGQGPKLLIQFQNNGVVDDSQLPKDRFSAERLKGVDSTLKIQPAKLEDSAVYLCASSLVGSPGEKLFFGSGTQLSVL.

The rearrangement links TRBV10-1 to TRBJ2-5, with a possible D match to TRBD2 (6 bases). The CDR3 totals 15 residues. Germline V gene sequence: CDR1 WNHNN, CDR2 SYGVQD (reference sequence). V lost 2 bases and J lost 5, with 15 bases in between. CDR3: CASSETGRGMETQYF. CDR3 DNA: TGCGCCAGCAGTGAGACGGGACGGGGGATGGAGACCCAGTACTTC.

CDR3 sequence: CASSSLWDRTDTQYF. In DNA form, the CDR3 reads TGTGCCAGCAGCTCGCTATGGGACAGAACAGATACGCAGTATTTT. J is TRBJ2-3 and V is TRBV5-5, with 7 bases lining up with TRBD1. CDR1 and CDR2 from the germline V gene are SGHKS and YYEKEE (reference sequence). Trimming took 3 bases from V and 3 from J; bases not matched to a gene: 7. This CDR3 is 15 amino acids long.

This chain uses TRBV12-3 or TRBV12-4 with TRBJ1-2; 11 nucleotides align to TRBD1. Losses at the gene ends were 5 bases for V and 8 bases for J; bases not matched to a gene: 4. CDR3 length: 13 residues. The CDR3 region is CASSKGQGEGYTF. The CDR3 DNA reads TGTGCCAGCAGTAAGGGACAGGGGGAGGGCTACACCTTC.

The CDR3 nucleotides are TGTGCCAGCAGCCCCCCGGACAGGCCCCTAGAGACCCAGTACTTC. Its protein is CASSPPDRPLETQYF. The V and J genes are TRBV13 and TRBJ2-5; 7 bases fit TRBD1. The V and J ends lost 5 bases and 4 bases, in that order; junction bases with no gene match: 10. Germline V gives CDR1 PRHDT, CDR2 FYEKMQ (reference sequence). The CDR3 loop spans 15 amino acids.

The chain carries TRBV4-1 and TRBJ1-2; TRBD1 might be the D (6 bases). This CDR3 has 15 amino acids. Germline lookup yields CDR1 MGHRA and CDR2 YSYEKL. V was pared by 0 bases and J by 3 bases, with 11 bases between. CDR3 nucleotide sequence: TGCGCCAGCAGCCAAGAGGGCAGGGGATACTATGGCTACACCTTC. Amino acids: CASSQEGRGYYGYTF.

The chain couples TRBV5-4 to TRBJ2-5; a possible D gene is TRBD2 (6 bases). This CDR3 has 14 residues. Trimming left V 4 bases short and J 1 base short, with 11 bases between. CDR1 is SGHNT, CDR2 YYREEE, per germline (reference sequence). Here the CDR3 DNA reads TGTGCCAGCAGCCCCGGGGGATTCCAAGAGACCCAGTACTTC. It encodes CASSPGGFQETQYF. Full variable domain (remainder filled in from reference TRBV5-4 and TRBJ2-5): ETGVTQSPTHLIKTRGQQVTLRCSSQSGHNTVSWYQQALGQGPQFIFQYYREEENGRGNFPPRFSGLQFPNYSSELNVNALELDDSALYLCASSPGGFQETQYFGPGTRLLVL.

The V gene is TRBV4-1, the J gene TRBJ1-5; no reliable D call. The CDR3 consists of 15 residues. CDR1 is MGHRA, CDR2 YSYEKL, per germline. The ends were cut back, 2 bases at V and 0 bases at J, with 8 bases in the middle. The CDR3: CASSQRGDSNQPQHF. CDR3 bases: TGCGCCAGCAGCCAACGCGGGGATAGCAATCAGCCCCAGCATTTT.

This rearrangement joins TRBV3-1 (or the pseudogene TRBV3-2) to TRBJ1-3, with D maybe TRBD1 (6 bases). Germline lookup yields CDR1 LGHDT and CDR2 YNNKEL (reference sequence). V shed 10 bases and J shed 4 bases, with 14 bases lying between them. The CDR3 totals 13 residues. CDR3 amino acids: CATAGAQGNTIYF. CDR3 nucleotide sequence: TGTGCCACGGCGGGGGCGCAAGGAAACACCATATATTTT.

The rearrangement links TRBV9 to TRBJ2-2; 9 bases map to TRBD1. After removal of 4 bases from V and 5 bases from J, the junction contained 6 bases not matched to a gene. The length of the CDR3 is 15 residues. Per germline, CDR1 SGDLS and CDR2 YYNGEE. The CDR3 nucleotides are TGTGCCAGCAGCTCAGGGACAGGGTGGACCGGGGAGCTGTTTTTT. Encoded protein: CASSSGTGWTGELFF.

The V call is TRBV9, the J call TRBJ1-1; weak D call: TRBD1 (6 bases). Germline CDR1 is SGDLS and CDR2 is YYNGEE. V was trimmed by 2 bases and J by 8 bases, leaving 16 bases between them. The CDR3 contains 14 residues. In nucleotides, the CDR3 is TGTGCCAGCAGCGTTTCTCTTACAGGGCTCGAAGCTTTCTTT. It is translated as CASSVSLTGLEAFF.

This clone was counted once. The chain is built from TRBV29-1 and TRBJ2-7, with 10 bases aligning to TRBD1. V lost 6 bases to trimming and J lost 4 bases; unmatched junction nucleotides: 12. Looked up from germline, CDR1 is SQVTM and CDR2 is ANQGSEA. This CDR3 region has 15 residues. The CDR3, as DNA: TGCAGCGTCGCGGCCGGGACAGGGGTTATGTACGAGCAGTACGTC. As protein: CSVAAGTGVMYEQYV.